This TCR beta chain appears in the sequencing data of a study of control samples from healthy donors and cancer patients. The CDR3 is made up of 13 amino acids. CDR1 is SEHNR and CDR2 is FQNEAQ in the germline V gene (reference sequence). Trimming removed 6 bases at V and 8 bases at J, with 14 bases between. This table comes from immunoSEQ multiplex PCR, and its TCRdb copy is limited to in-frame clones, with some not included. The table lists about 160,000 clones, about 87% of them singletons, with around 12% in the top ten. V gene TRBV7-9 combines with J gene TRBJ2-1; no clear D gene. This receptor was identified in a man in his thirties or forties in good health. Material: blood. CDR3 bases: TGTGCCAGCAGACGGATGGTTACGGATGAGCAGTTCTTC. Amino acids: CASRRMVTDEQFF.